A selection of T cell receptor beta chains follows, all from one sample in a study of shared clonotypes between healthy human individuals. Generated by immunoSEQ multiplex PCR, the TCRdb table keeps only in-frame clones and is missing some. The sample has around 620,000 clones, 95% seen once. The specimen was naive CD8+ T cells sorted from blood. All receptors come from a woman younger than 45 in good health. The CDR3 runs from the conserved cysteine through the conserved F or W. A D gene is named only where the DNA matches it firmly. The size entry is marked missing in some rows and otherwise reads once, few, many or a size class.

j_gene	d_gene	abundance	v_gene	CDR3aa	CDR3nt
TRBJ2-7	-	-	TRBV27	CASISGTGYEQYF	TGTGCCAGCATCTCAGGCACAGGCTACGAGCAGTACTTC
TRBJ2-4	-	-	TRBV13	CASSLGGNIQYF	TGTGCCAGCAGCTTAGGCGGAAACATTCAGTACTTC
TRBJ2-1	-	-	TRBV27	CASSLSIDTESYNEQFF	TGTGCCAGCAGTTTATCGATAGACACCGAGTCCTACAATGAGCAGTTCTTC
TRBJ1-2	-	once	TRBV27	CASSYTGSDYGYTF	TGTGCCAGCAGTTATACAGGGTCGGACTATGGCTACACCTTC
TRBJ2-1	TRBD1	-	TRBV15	CATSRETGDEQFF	TGTGCCACCAGCAGGGAGACAGGGGATGAGCAGTTCTTC
TRBJ2-1	TRBD2	-	TRBV9	CASSARLAGGYNEQFF	TGTGCCAGCAGCGCCCGACTAGCGGGAGGGTACAATGAGCAGTTCTTC
TRBJ1-1	TRBD1	-	TRBV19	CASSIGQGAWSEAFF	TGTGCCAGTAGTATCGGACAGGGGGCTTGGTCTGAAGCTTTCTTT
TRBJ1-1	-	-	TRBV5-1	CASSWRGSSTEAFF	TGCGCCAGCAGCTGGAGGGGTTCGAGCACTGAAGCTTTCTTT
TRBJ2-1	TRBD2	-	TRBV4-2	CASSQGLADYNEQFF	TGTGCCAGCAGCCAAGGACTAGCGGACTACAATGAGCAGTTCTTC
TRBJ1-5	TRBD1	-	TRBV27	CASSITGGHQPQHF	TGTGCCAGCAGTATAACAGGGGGGCATCAGCCCCAGCATTTT
TRBJ2-3	-	-	TRBV30	CAWSLGVTSTDTQYF	TGTGCCTGGAGTCTGGGGGTCACTAGCACAGATACGCAGTATTTT
TRBJ2-4	-	-	TRBV5-8	CASSLGGLRNIQYF	TGTGCCAGCAGCTTGGGGGGACTTCGAAACATTCAGTACTTC
TRBJ2-6	-	-	TRBV6-4	CASSDSANGASSGANVLTF	TGTGCCAGCAGTGACTCGGCAAACGGGGCCAGCTCTGGGGCCAACGTCCTGACTTTC
TRBJ2-5	-	-	TRBV5-8	CASSFRRRETQYF	TGTGCCAGCAGCTTCCGTCGTCGGGAGACCCAGTACTTC
TRBJ1-1	-	-	TRBV28	CASSTEWVHRDTEAFF	TGTGCCAGCAGCACCGAGTGGGTTCATCGGGACACTGAAGCTTTCTTT
TRBJ1-5	-	-	TRBV7-8	CASSSPGPGSDQPQHF	TGTGCCAGCAGCTCCCCCGGACCCGGGTCGGATCAGCCCCAGCATTTT